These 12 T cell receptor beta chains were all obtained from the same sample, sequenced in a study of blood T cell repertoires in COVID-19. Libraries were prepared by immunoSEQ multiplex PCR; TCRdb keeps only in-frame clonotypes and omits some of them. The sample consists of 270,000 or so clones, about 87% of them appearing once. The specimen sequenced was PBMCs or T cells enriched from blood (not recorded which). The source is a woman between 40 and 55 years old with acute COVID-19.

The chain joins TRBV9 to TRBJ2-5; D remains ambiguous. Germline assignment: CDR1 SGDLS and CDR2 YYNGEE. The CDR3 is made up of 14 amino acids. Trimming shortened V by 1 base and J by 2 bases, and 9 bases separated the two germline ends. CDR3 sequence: CASSVNPRQETQYF. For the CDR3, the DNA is TGTGCCAGCAGCGTAAATCCCAGACAAGAGACCCAGTACTTC.

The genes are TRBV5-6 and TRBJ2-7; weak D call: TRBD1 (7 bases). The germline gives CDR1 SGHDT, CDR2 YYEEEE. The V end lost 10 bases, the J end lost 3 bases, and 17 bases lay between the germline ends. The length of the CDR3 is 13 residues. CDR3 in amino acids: CAGGGGDSYEQYV. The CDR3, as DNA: TGTGCCGGTGGGGGCGGGGACAGCTACGAGCAGTACGTC.

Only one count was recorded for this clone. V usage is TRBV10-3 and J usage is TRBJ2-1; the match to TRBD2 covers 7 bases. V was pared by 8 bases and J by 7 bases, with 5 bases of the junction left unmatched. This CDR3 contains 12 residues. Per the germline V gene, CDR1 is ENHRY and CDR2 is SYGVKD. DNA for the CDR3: TGTGCCATCGATCGGGGGGTAAATGAGCAGTTCTTC. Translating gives CAIDRGVNEQFF.

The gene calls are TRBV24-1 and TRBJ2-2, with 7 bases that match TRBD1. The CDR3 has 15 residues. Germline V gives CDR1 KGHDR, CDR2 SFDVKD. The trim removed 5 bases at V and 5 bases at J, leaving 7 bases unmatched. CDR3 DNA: TGTGCCACCAGTGGAACAGGGGAGCGGACCGGGGAGCTGTTTTTT. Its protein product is CATSGTGERTGELFF.

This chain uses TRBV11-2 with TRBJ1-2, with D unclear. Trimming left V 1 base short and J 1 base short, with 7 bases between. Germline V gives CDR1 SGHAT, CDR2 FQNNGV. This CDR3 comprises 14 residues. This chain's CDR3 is CASSLGHSNYGYTF. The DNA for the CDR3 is TGTGCCAGCAGCTTAGGCCACAGTAACTATGGCTACACCTTC.

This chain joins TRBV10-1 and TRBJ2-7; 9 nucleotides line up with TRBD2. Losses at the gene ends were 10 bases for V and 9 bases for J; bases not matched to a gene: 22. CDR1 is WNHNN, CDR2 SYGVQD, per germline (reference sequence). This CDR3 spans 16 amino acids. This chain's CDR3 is CANPAETSGGKGVQYV. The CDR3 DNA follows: TGCGCCAACCCAGCGGAGACTAGCGGAGGGAAGGGGGTGCAGTACGTC.

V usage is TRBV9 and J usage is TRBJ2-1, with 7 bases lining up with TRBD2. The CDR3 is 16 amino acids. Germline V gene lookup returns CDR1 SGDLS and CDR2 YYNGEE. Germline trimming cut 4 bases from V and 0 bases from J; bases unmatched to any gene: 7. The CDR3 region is CASSLRGGGSYNEQFF. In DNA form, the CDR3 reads TGTGCCAGCAGCCTGCGGGGCGGGGGCTCCTACAATGAGCAGTTCTTC. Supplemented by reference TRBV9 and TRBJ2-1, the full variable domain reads DSGVTQTPKHLITATGQRVTLRCSPRSGDLSVYWYQQSLDQGLQFLIQYYNGEERAKGNILERFSAQQFPDLHSELNLSSLELGDSALYFCASSLRGGGSYNEQFFGPGTRLTVL.

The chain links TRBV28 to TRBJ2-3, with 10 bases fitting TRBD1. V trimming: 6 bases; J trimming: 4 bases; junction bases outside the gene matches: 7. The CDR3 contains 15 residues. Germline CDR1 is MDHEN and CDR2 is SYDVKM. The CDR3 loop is CASRETGGAADTQYF. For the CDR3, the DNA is TGTGCCAGCAGGGAGACAGGGGGCGCGGCAGATACGCAGTATTTT.

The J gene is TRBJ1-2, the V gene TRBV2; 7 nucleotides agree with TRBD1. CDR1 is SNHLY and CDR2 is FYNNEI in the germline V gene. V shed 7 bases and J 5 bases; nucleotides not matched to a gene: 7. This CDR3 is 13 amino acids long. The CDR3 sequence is CASIQDRTYGYTF. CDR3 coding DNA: TGTGCCAGCATTCAGGACAGGACGTATGGCTACACCTTC.

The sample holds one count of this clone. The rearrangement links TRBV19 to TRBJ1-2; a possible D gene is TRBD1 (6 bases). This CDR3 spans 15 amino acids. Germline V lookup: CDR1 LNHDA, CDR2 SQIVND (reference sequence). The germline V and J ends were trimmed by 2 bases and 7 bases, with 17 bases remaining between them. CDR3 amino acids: CASSIPNTRGSGYTF. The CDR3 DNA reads TGTGCCAGTAGTATACCCAACACCAGGGGCTCTGGCTACACCTTC.

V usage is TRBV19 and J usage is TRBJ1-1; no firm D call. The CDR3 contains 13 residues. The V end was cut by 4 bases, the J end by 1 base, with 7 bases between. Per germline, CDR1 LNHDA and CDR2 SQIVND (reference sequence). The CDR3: CASSRQKNTEAFF. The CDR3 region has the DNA TGTGCCAGTAGTAGGCAGAAGAACACTGAAGCTTTCTTT.

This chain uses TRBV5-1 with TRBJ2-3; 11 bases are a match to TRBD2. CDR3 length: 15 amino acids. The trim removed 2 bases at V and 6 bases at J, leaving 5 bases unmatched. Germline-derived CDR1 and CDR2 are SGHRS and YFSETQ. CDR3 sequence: CASSLLAGVWDTQYF. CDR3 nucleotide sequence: TGCGCCAGCAGCTTACTAGCGGGGGTTTGGGATACGCAGTATTTT.